The source of this TCR beta chain is a study of blood T cell dynamics during melanoma immunotherapy. Time point here: pre-treatment baseline. Assay used: immunoSEQ multiplex PCR; TCRdb lists only in-frame clones, some missing. The table lists thousands of clones, roughly 80% of them singletons. The TCR originated in a human donor with melanoma. This specimen was blood, taken from a patient treated with checkpoint blockade.

The CDR3 reads CASSDGYSGANVLTF. Written as DNA, the CDR3 is TGTGCCAGCAGTGATGGGTACTCTGGGGCCAACGTCCTGACTTTC. V usage is TRBV6-4 and J usage is TRBJ2-6, with no clear D. The CDR3 consists of 15 residues. V was cut by 3 bases and J by 0 bases, with 6 bases left in between. CDR1 is MRHNA, CDR2 SNTAGT, per germline.